The T cell receptor (beta chain) under discussion was sequenced for a study of OX40 agonist ivuxolimab in advanced cancers. Method: immunoSEQ multiplex PCR; TCRdb's copy keeps in-frame clones and lacks some. Of tens of thousands of clones listed, about 89% were seen once; the top ten hold less than 35%. The V end lost 2 bases, the J end lost 0 bases, and 11 bases lay between the germline ends. The CDR3 totals 15 residues. Germline V gene lookup returns CDR1 SGHRS and CDR2 YFSETQ. The rearrangement joins TRBV5-1 to TRBJ1-1; D is uncertain. Sample: CD4+ or CD8+ T cells sorted from blood, taken in a trial of the OX40 agonist ivuxolimab. This TCR was sampled from an adult with an advanced solid tumor such as melanoma, head and neck, liver or kidney cancer. The CDR3 protein is CASSFLDSLNTEAFF. CDR3 DNA: TGCGCCAGCAGCTTCCTCGACTCATTGAACACTGAAGCTTTCTTT. Looking up the rest from reference TRBV5-1 and TRBJ1-1 gives the full variable domain: KAGVTQTPRYLIKTRGQQVTLSCSPISGHRSVSWYQQTPGQGLQFLFEYFSETQRNKGNFPGRFSGRQFSNSRSEMNVSTLELGDSALYLCASSFLDSLNTEAFFGQGTRLTVV.